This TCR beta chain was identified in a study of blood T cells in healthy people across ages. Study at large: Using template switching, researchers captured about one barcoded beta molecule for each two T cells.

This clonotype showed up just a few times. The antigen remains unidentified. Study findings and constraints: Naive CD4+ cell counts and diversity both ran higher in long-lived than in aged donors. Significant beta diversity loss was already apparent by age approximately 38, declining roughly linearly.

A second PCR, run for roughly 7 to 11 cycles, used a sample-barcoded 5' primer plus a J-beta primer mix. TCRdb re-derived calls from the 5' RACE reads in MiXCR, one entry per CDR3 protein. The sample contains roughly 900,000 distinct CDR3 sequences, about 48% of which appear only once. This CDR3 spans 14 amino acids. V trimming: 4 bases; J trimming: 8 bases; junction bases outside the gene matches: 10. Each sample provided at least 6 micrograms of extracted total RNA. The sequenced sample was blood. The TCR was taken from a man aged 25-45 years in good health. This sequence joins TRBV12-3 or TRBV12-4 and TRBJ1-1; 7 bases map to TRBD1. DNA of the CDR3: TGTGCCAGCAGTTACTTTTCCGGGACAGCGGAAGCTTTCTTT. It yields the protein CASSYFSGTAEAFF.